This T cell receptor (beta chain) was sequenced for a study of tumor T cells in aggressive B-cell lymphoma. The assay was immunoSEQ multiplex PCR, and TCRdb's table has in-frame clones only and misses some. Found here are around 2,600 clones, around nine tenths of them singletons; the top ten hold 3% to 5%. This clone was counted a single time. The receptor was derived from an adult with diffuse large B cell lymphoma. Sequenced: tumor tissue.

The CDR3 region has the DNA TGTGCCAGCAGTGAAGCGGTCGGGAGGTACGAGACCCAGTACTTC. It is translated as CASSEAVGRYETQYF. The gene calls are TRBV6-1 and TRBJ2-5; 7 bases line up with TRBD2. CDR3 length: 15 amino acids. In germline, CDR1 is MNHNS, CDR2 SASEGT. J gave up 5 bases and V 0 bases, and 6 bases lay outside the gene matches.